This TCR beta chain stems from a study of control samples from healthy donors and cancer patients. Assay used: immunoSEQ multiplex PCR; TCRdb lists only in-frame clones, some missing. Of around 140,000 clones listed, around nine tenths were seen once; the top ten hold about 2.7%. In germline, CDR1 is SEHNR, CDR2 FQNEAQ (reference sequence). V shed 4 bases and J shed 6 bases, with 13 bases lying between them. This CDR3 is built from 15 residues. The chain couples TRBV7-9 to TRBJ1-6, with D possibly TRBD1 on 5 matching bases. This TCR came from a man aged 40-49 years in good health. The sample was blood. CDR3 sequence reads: CASSSRRDSNSPLHF. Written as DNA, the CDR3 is TGTGCCAGCAGCTCGCGTCGAGACAGTAATTCACCCCTCCACTTT.